The entry below describes one T cell receptor beta chain. The antigen remains undetermined. This sample is drawn from a study of cytotoxic CD8 clonotypes in ibrutinib-treated CLL. Study-level background: The group held approximately eleven relapsed/refractory and about 15 treatment-naive patients, with some 17 IGHV unmutated.

General observations from the study: Baseline clonality exceeded age-matched healthy donors and tracked circulating CD8+ T-cell counts.

With 4 bases removed from V and 2 bases from J, the gap between germline ends came to 26 bases. This CDR3 contains 19 residues. Germline loops: CDR1 LGHNA, CDR2 YNFKEQ. Cryopreserved PBMCs yielded approximately 2.2 micrograms of genomic DNA for TCR beta libraries. TCRdb's copy holds only in-frame clones and misses some; the assay was immunoSEQ multiplex PCR. Among some 140,000 clones listed, around 90% were seen once. The clonotype comes from a human donor with chronic lymphocytic leukemia. The sequences come from PBMCs, collected after 12 months of ibrutinib treatment. This chain joins TRBV4-2 and TRBJ1-2; a possible D gene is TRBD1 (6 bases). The CDR3 here is CASSRERGSGPGTNYGYTF. For the CDR3, the DNA is TGTGCCAGCAGCCGAGAAAGAGGATCAGGCCCAGGGACAAACTATGGCTACACCTTC.